The rows below give T cell receptor beta chains drawn from one sample of a study of blood T cell repertoires in COVID-19. Generated by immunoSEQ multiplex PCR, the TCRdb table keeps only in-frame clones and is missing some. The repertoire holds about 36,000 clones, about 83% seen once, with just under 2% in the top ten. Sequencing was done on a sample of peripheral blood. These receptors were collected from a man aged 55 to 70 with active COVID-19. Each CDR3 is given with its conserved first and last residue. The D gene is left open where the match is weak. Rows may omit the clone size; those that give it use once, few, many or a size class.

cdr3_aa cdr3_nt j_call v_call clone_size d_call
CASSLRPGETYEQYF TGTGCCAGCAGTTTACGGCCAGGGGAAACCTACGAGCAGTACTTC TRBJ2-7 TRBV27 NA NA
CASSFSGLGAEQYF TGTGCCAGCAGCTTTTCGGGCCTAGGGGCCGAGCAGTACTTC TRBJ2-7 TRBV7-2 NA NA
CASSPPPTGANNSPLHF TGTGCCAGCTCACCACCCCCAACAGGGGCTAATAATTCACCCCTCCACTTT TRBJ1-6 TRBV18 NA TRBD1
CASSPAAGGFQETQYF TGTGCCAGCTCACCGGCTGCGGGGGGCTTTCAAGAGACCCAGTACTTC TRBJ2-5 TRBV18 NA TRBD2
CAISEKRLMLNEKLFF TGTGCCATCAGTGAGAAGCGACTGATGCTTAATGAAAAACTGTTTTTT TRBJ1-4 TRBV10-3 NA NA
CATSRGLVDYEQYF TGTGCCACCAGCAGGGGACTGGTAGACTACGAGCAGTACTTC TRBJ2-7 TRBV15 few NA
CASSLSEGALKTEAFF TGTGCCAGCAGTTTGTCCGAGGGGGCCCTGAAGACTGAAGCTTTCTTT TRBJ1-1 TRBV6-2/TRBV6-3 few TRBD1
CASSVDGRPTDTQYF TGTGCCAGCAGCGTAGACGGGAGACCCACAGATACGCAGTATTTT TRBJ2-3 TRBV9 NA NA
CASRDSRAPSPLHF TGTGCCAGCAGGGATAGCAGGGCGCCCTCACCCCTCCACTTT TRBJ1-6 TRBV2 NA NA
CATSLGQNYGYTF TGTGCCACCAGCCTGGGACAGAACTATGGCTACACCTTC TRBJ1-2 TRBV15 NA TRBD1
CASTQGDGYGYTF TGTGCCAGCACCCAGGGGGACGGCTATGGCTACACCTTC TRBJ1-2 TRBV28 NA TRBD1
CASSSGTGGRTQYF TGTGCCAGTAGCTCCGGGACAGGGGGTCGGACCCAGTACTTC TRBJ2-5 TRBV19 few TRBD1
CASGYGSGGTSTEAFF TGTGCTAGTGGCTACGGAAGTGGAGGGACCAGCACTGAAGCTTTCTTT TRBJ1-1 TRBV12-5 NA NA
CASKPHDRGFRETQYF TGTGCCAGCAAACCCCACGACAGGGGATTTAGGGAGACCCAGTACTTC TRBJ2-5 TRBV28 NA TRBD1
CASSPLSRDTGELFF TGTGCCAGCAGCCCCCTATCTCGCGACACCGGGGAGCTGTTTTTT TRBJ2-2 TRBV4-2 once NA
CASSLRSGSSPEQYF TGCGCCAGCAGCCTTCGTAGCGGGAGCTCCCCTGAGCAGTACTTC TRBJ2-7 TRBV5-1 NA TRBD2
CAISEDRRGAFF TGTGCCATCAGTGAGGACAGAAGGGGAGCTTTCTTT TRBJ1-1 TRBV10-3 NA NA
CASRDRDRGDLYGYTF TGCGCCAGCAGAGACCGGGACAGGGGAGACCTCTACGGCTACACCTTC TRBJ1-2 TRBV4-1 NA TRBD1
CASSYPANYGYTF TGTGCCAGCAGTTACCCTGCTAACTATGGCTACACCTTC TRBJ1-2 TRBV6-2/TRBV6-3 NA NA
CASSLGGYRAVGYEQYF TGTGCCAGCAGCTTAGGAGGGTACCGGGCCGTAGGCTACGAGCAGTACTTC TRBJ2-7 TRBV11-2 NA NA
CASSYPLQQGATDTQYF TGTGCCAGCAGTTACCCGCTCCAACAGGGGGCAACAGATACGCAGTATTTT TRBJ2-3 TRBV6-2/TRBV6-3 NA TRBD1
CASSLSLLSYGYTF TGTGCCAGCAGTTTATCTCTCCTTTCCTATGGCTACACCTTC TRBJ1-2 TRBV27 NA NA
CASGTVRTWGTEAFF TGTGCCAGCGGGACAGTCAGGACTTGGGGCACTGAAGCTTTCTTT TRBJ1-1 TRBV19 NA TRBD1
CATSRVQGASNQPQHF TGTGCCACCAGCAGAGTCCAGGGGGCGAGCAATCAGCCCCAGCATTTT TRBJ1-5 TRBV15 once TRBD1
CASSDFPGQAYGYTF TGTGCCAGCAGTGACTTCCCGGGACAGGCCTATGGCTACACCTTC TRBJ1-2 TRBV2 NA TRBD1
CASSLEGGQGTEAFF TGTGCCAGCAGCTTAGAGGGGGGACAGGGCACTGAAGCTTTCTTT TRBJ1-1 TRBV11-2 NA TRBD1
CSVEAGRGFGYTF TGCAGCGTTGAAGCCGGCAGGGGTTTTGGCTACACCTTC TRBJ1-2 TRBV29-1 NA NA
CASSLTGDYGYTF TGTGCCAGCAGCTTAACAGGGGACTATGGCTACACCTTC TRBJ1-2 TRBV7-9 NA TRBD1
CASSRLDRNTEAFF TGTGCCAGTAGCCGACTAGACAGGAACACTGAAGCTTTCTTT TRBJ1-1 TRBV19 NA NA
CASSPGQGDGELFF TGTGCCAGCAGCCCGGGACAGGGTGACGGGGAGCTGTTTTTT TRBJ2-2 TRBV3-1/TRBV3-2 NA TRBD1
CASSIGLAGVEQYF TGTGCCAGCAGCATCGGACTAGCGGGAGTGGAGCAGTACTTC TRBJ2-7 TRBV5-5 NA TRBD2
CASSTTSGGTNEQFF TGTGCCAGCAGCACGACTAGCGGGGGGACCAATGAGCAATTCTTC TRBJ2-1 TRBV13 once TRBD2
CASGLATHAGEQYF TGTGCTAGTGGTTTGGCGACTCACGCGGGTGAGCAGTACTTC TRBJ2-7 TRBV12-5 few NA
CASSQDADISYNEQFF TGCGCCAGCAGCCAAGATGCGGACATCTCCTACAATGAGCAGTTCTTC TRBJ2-1 TRBV4-3 NA NA
CASRGQADYGYTF TGTGCCAGCAGGGGCCAAGCGGACTATGGCTACACCTTC TRBJ1-2 TRBV6-6 NA NA
CASSQSTTGTHGYTF TGTGCCAGCAGCCAGAGTACGACAGGGACTCATGGCTACACCTTC TRBJ1-2 TRBV3-1/TRBV3-2 NA TRBD1
CASSEGTGYGYTF TGTGCCAGTAGTGAGGGGACAGGCTATGGCTACACCTTC TRBJ1-2 TRBV19 NA TRBD1
CASPSNTGELFF TGTGCCAGCCCGTCGAACACCGGGGAGCTGTTTTTT TRBJ2-2 TRBV28 NA NA
CASSLGQGTTDTQYF TGTGCCAGCAGCTTAGGACAGGGTACCACAGATACGCAGTATTTT TRBJ2-3 TRBV7-9 NA TRBD1
CASSLRAGWTDTQYF TGTGCCAGCAGCTTAAGAGCGGGATGGACAGATACGCAGTATTTT TRBJ2-3 TRBV7-9 NA TRBD2
CASSQGTGVLTEAFF TGTGCCAGTTCACAAGGGACAGGGGTTCTCACTGAAGCTTTCTTT TRBJ1-1 TRBV19 NA TRBD1
CASGLQIGQSFSDQPQHF TGTGCTAGTGGTTTGCAAATCGGACAGTCCTTTAGCGATCAGCCCCAGCATTTT TRBJ1-5 TRBV12-5 few NA
CASSQVLAGEGEQYF TGTGCCAGCAGCCAAGTACTAGCGGGAGAAGGGGAGCAGTACTTC TRBJ2-7 TRBV4-2 NA TRBD2
CASSHPSGGQETQYF TGTGCCAGCAGCCATCCTAGCGGGGGACAAGAGACCCAGTACTTC TRBJ2-5 TRBV6-2/TRBV6-3 NA TRBD2
CASRAGRAGGYTF TGTGCCAGCAGGGCGGGCAGGGCGGGAGGCTACACCTTC TRBJ1-2 TRBV2 NA NA
CASSPKTQGGRGYTF TGTGCCAGCAGTCCAAAGACTCAGGGGGGAAGGGGCTACACCTTC TRBJ1-2 TRBV28 NA TRBD1
CASSPAGEWYGYTF TGTGCCAGCAGCCCGGCAGGGGAATGGTATGGCTACACCTTC TRBJ1-2 TRBV5-4 NA NA
CAWSTPTGTRKTQYF TGTGCCTGGTCTACTCCCACGGGGACTAGGAAGACCCAGTACTTC TRBJ2-5 TRBV30 NA TRBD2
CASSPRQTNTEAFF TGTGCCAGCAGCCCTCGACAGACGAACACTGAAGCTTTCTTT TRBJ1-1 TRBV7-2 NA NA
CASALIGQPQHF TGTGCCAGCGCTTTGATCGGGCAGCCCCAGCATTTT TRBJ1-5 TRBV12-3/TRBV12-4 NA NA
CASTSGGPNTEAFF TGCGCCAGCACCTCAGGGGGCCCGAACACTGAAGCTTTCTTT TRBJ1-1 TRBV5-1 NA TRBD1
CASSQERSQPQHF TGTGCCAGCAGCCAAGAGAGGAGTCAGCCCCAGCATTTT TRBJ1-5 TRBV4-2 NA NA
CAWIPGQGNSPLHF TGTGCCTGGATCCCGGGACAGGGGAATTCACCCCTCCACTTT TRBJ1-6 TRBV30 NA TRBD1
CASILWPWFTEAFF TGTGCCAGCATCCTTTGGCCGTGGTTCACTGAAGCTTTCTTT TRBJ1-1 TRBV5-6 NA NA
CASSEALTSSTDTQYF TGTGCCAGCAGTGAAGCGCTAACGTCTAGCACAGATACGCAGTATTTT TRBJ2-3 TRBV2 once NA